This TCR beta chain originates from a study of T-cell memory formation after mild COVID-19 (dated by TCRdb to the early 2020s). Context from the whole study: Most TCR sequence clusters were specific to one of the two donors. In a couple of donors, T-cell clones that expanded and contracted after mild COVID-19 were followed by sequencing TCRalpha and TCRbeta repertoires longitudinally. The cohort comprised two young, previously healthy adult volunteers, one female and one male.

Sequencing instrument: Illumina NovaSeq 6000. Using 5'RACE with constant-segment primers, TCRalpha and TCRbeta cDNA libraries were constructed, with sample barcodes and unique molecular identifiers added in the process. RNA was extracted from every sample with Trizol reagent. Amplification of the libraries took two PCR steps, and the second step added a second sample barcode plus Illumina TruSeq adapters. Sequencing of libraries was performed on an Illumina NovaSeq with 2 x 150 bp paired-end reads. The source study handled its data this way. Demultiplexing of reads and collapsing into UMI-guided consensus sequences were performed with migec v1.2.7. Using mixcr v2.1.11, UMI consensuses were aligned to TRA and TRB V and J templates and then assembled into clonotypes. Clonotypes were classified as expanded or contracted when called significant by both edgeR and NoisET, with noise models trained on biological replicates. edgeR calls used a false discovery rate-adjusted p below 0.01 and a log2 fold-change threshold of 1. As an exploratory analysis of dynamics, PCA with hierarchical clustering was applied to max-normalized trajectories of the 1000 most abundant clonotypes. Each responding clone was given a CD4 or CD8 phenotype based on the CD4+ and CD8+ repertoires, which had been sequenced separately. TCRdb took the public reads, trimmed them with fastp at Q25, ran MiXCR for clone calling and kept in-frame beta chains. Identical CDR3 protein sequences are pooled into one entry, listed with their most common genes and DNA. The V and J calls follow TCRdb's processing rather than the paper's. The sample profile shows about 400,000 distinct CDR3 sequences; 20% to 25% of them were found once. Jointly, the top ten make up around 13% of the sample.

This clonotype was seen more than once but under ten times. It has no known antigen specificity. No base quality values were provided; no much bigger clone lies one nucleotide off. Points the paper makes about the study in general: Only a couple of mild cases were covered in the study, and larger cohorts including severe cases with pre-infection samples were considered necessary. Balanced CD4/CD8 phenotypes were observed for clones contracting from day 15 to 85, whereas a bias towards CD4+ was observed for a second wave of clones expanding from day 15 to 37. The second-wave clones that peaked on day 37 were not confirmed to be SARS-CoV-2 specific. The detection of some responding clones in pre-infection memory suggests that pre-existing cross-reactive memory T cells joined the SARS-CoV-2 response. Contracting CD4+ clones turned up mainly in the CM and EM memory subsets, whereas EMRA was where CD8+ clones were enriched.

Trimming takes 6 bases from V and 6 bases from J, and the germline ends sit 8 bases apart. Inclusive of the bounding cysteine and phenylalanine, the CDR3 is 12 residues long. Of all the DNA, just the CDR3 is kept, 36 bases in frame from base 1. Ficoll-Paque density gradient centrifugation was used to isolate PBMCs. Sequencing was carried out using PBMCs or a T cell subset sorted from them (not recorded which). The receptor's source is an adult woman who had mild COVID-19 (a few samples of this study predate the infection). The sample titles of this study are shuffled in the database, so cell type and time point are left out; the donor was told from shared clones. The chain joins TRBV12-3 or TRBV12-4 to TRBJ2-2; the D segment cannot be called with confidence. The CDR3 reads as follows: CASSSTSGELFF. The base sequence is TGTGCCAGCAGCTCCACCTCCGGGGAGCTGTTTTTT.